This is a list of T cell receptor beta chains from one sample in a study of shared clonotypes between healthy human individuals. Measured with immunoSEQ multiplex PCR; TCRdb has only the in-frame clones, and not every one. The data show more than 2,000,000 clones, with more than 90% seen just once and 0.11% to 0.15% held by the top ten. The material sequenced was naive CD4+ T cells sorted from blood. The receptors stem from a man between 18 and 29 years old in good health. CDR3s leave out the opening cysteine and the closing phenylalanine or tryptophan. A D gene is named only where the DNA matches it firmly.

-,TRBV5-1,TRBJ1-4,ASSLDPDEKLF
-,TRBV19,TRBJ1-1,ASSRSIHENTEAF
-,TRBV6-5,TRBJ2-5,ASSLGMGTQY
TRBD1,TRBV19,TRBJ1-5,ASSIAGGLNQPQH
-,TRBV9,TRBJ1-4,ASGRGAGGPELF
-,TRBV10-1,TRBJ1-2,ASSQRWEYGYT
TRBD1,TRBV11-2,TRBJ2-2,ASSDSPGQGYIGELF
TRBD1,TRBV7-9,TRBJ1-6,ASSLGQGYSPLH
TRBD2,TRBV19,TRBJ2-1,ASSTLAGASYNEQF
-,TRBV6-6,TRBJ1-1,ASSYATGSEAF
-,TRBV6-6,TRBJ2-1,ASHHSGLSYNEQF
TRBD1,TRBV28,TRBJ1-5,AGGQGNNQPQH
-,TRBV2,TRBJ2-1,ASRLAGDEF
TRBD1,TRBV27,TRBJ1-6,ASSRQGNSYNSPLH
-,TRBV5-1,TRBJ2-7,ASSLIGQLYEQY
-,TRBV5-1,TRBJ2-3,ASSFLSTDTQY
-,TRBV7-9,TRBJ1-2,ASSPGGAWSYGYT
-,TRBV19,TRBJ2-2,ASSILVTGELF